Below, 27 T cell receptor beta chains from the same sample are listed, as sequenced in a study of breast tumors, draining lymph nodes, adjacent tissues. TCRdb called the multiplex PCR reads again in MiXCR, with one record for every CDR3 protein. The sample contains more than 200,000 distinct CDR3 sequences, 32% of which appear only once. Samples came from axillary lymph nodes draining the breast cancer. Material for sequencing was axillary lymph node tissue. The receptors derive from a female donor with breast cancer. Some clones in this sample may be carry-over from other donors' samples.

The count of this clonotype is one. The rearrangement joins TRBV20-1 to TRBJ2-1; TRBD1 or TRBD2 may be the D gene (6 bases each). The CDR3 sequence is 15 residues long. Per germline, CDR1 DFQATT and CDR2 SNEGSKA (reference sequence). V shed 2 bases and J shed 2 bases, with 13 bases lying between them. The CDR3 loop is CSARFWRGAYNEQFF. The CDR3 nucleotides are TGCAGTGCTAGATTCTGGAGGGGGGCCTACAATGAGCAGTTCTTC.

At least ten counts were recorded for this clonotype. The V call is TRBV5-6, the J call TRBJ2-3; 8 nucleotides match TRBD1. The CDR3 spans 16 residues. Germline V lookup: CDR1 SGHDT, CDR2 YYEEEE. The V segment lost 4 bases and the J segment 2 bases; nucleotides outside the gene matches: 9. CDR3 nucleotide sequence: TGTGCCAGCAGCCCGGTGACAGGGGCAACCACAGATACGCAGTATTTT. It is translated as CASSPVTGATTDTQYF.

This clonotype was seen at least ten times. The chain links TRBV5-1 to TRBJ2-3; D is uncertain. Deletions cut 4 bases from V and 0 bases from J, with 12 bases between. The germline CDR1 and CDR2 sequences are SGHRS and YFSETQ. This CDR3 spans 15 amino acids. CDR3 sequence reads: CASSVELSSTDTQYF. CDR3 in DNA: TGCGCCAGCAGCGTCGAGTTATCTAGCACAGATACGCAGTATTTT.

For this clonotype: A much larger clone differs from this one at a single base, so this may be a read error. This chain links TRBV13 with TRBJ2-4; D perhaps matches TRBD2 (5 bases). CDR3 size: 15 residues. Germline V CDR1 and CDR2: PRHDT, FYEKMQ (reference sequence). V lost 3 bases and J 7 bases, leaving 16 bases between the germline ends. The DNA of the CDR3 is TGTGCCAGCAGCTTCTGGGCGGGTTCGGGGAACATTCAGTACTTC. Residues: CASSFWAGSGNIQYF.

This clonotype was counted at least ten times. CDR3 sequence reads: CSVSVAGGRDTQYF. Written as DNA, the CDR3 is TGCAGCGTCTCGGTAGCGGGAGGTAGGGATACGCAGTATTTT. The J gene is TRBJ2-3, the V gene TRBV29-1, with TRBD2 matching 10 bases. V was clipped by 6 bases and J by 6 bases; unmatched bases: 9. There are 14 residues in the CDR3. Germline V gene sequence: CDR1 SQVTM, CDR2 ANQGSEA.

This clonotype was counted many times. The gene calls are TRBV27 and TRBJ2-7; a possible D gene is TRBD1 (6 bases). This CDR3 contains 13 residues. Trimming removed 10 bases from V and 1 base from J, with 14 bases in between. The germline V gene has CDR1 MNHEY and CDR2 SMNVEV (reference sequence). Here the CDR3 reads CATRGHHSYEQYF. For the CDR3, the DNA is TGTGCCACCCGGGGACACCATTCCTACGAGCAGTACTTC.

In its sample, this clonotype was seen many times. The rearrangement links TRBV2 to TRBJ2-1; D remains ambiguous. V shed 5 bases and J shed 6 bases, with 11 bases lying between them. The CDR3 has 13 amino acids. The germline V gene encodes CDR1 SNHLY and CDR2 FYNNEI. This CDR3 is CASSPWVGNEQFF. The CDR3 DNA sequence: TGTGCCAGCAGTCCGTGGGTAGGCAATGAGCAGTTCTTC.

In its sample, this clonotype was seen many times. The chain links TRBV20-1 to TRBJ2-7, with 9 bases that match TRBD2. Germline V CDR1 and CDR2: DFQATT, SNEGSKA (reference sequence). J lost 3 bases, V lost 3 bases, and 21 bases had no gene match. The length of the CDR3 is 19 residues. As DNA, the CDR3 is TGCAGTGCTAGCCCCGGTTCGTTAGCGGGAGATCTCCAAGACTACGAGCAGTACTTC. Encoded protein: CSASPGSLAGDLQDYEQYF.

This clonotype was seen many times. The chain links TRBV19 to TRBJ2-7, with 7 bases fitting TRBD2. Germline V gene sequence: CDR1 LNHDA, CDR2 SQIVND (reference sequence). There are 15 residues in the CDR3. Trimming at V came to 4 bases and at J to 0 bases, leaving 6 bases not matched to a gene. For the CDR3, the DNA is TGTGCCAGTAGTACAACTAGCGACCCCTCCTACGAGCAGTACTTC. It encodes CASSTTSDPSYEQYF.

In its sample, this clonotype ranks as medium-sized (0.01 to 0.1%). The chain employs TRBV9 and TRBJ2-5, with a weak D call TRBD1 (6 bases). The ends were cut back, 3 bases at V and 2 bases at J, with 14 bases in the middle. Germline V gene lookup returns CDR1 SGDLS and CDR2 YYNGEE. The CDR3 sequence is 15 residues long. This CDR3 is CASSASGTIQETQYF. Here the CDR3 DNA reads TGTGCCAGCAGCGCCAGTGGGACAATTCAAGAGACCCAGTACTTC.

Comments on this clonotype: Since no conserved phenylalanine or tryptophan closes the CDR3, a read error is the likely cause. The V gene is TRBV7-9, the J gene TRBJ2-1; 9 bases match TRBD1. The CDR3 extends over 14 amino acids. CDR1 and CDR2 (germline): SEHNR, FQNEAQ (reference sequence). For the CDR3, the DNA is TGTGCCAGCAGCTTACGGACAGGGGACAATAAGCAGTTCTCC. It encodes CASSLRTGDNKQFS.

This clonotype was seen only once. CDR3 amino acids: CASSPRTGSLNYGYTGELFF. The CDR3 bases are TGTGCCAGCAGCCCACGTACAGGGTCCCTTAACTATGGCTACACCGGGGAGCTGTTTTTT. The gene calls are TRBV6-6 and TRBJ2-2; tentatively, D is TRBD1 (6 bases). The CDR3 has 20 residues. V was cut by 6 bases and J by 3 bases, with 29 bases left in between. Germline lookup yields CDR1 MNHNY and CDR2 SVGAGI (reference sequence).

Written as DNA, the CDR3 is TGCAGTGCTAGAGAAACCGGGACTAGCGGGAGGGTGGAGCAGTTCTTC. Its translation is CSARETGTSGRVEQFF. The chain has TRBV20-1 and TRBJ2-1; TRBD2 matches 16 bases. With V trimmed by 0 bases and J by 10 bases, 6 bases remained unmatched. CDR3 length equals 16 residues. Germline lookup yields CDR1 DFQATT and CDR2 SNEGSKA (reference sequence).

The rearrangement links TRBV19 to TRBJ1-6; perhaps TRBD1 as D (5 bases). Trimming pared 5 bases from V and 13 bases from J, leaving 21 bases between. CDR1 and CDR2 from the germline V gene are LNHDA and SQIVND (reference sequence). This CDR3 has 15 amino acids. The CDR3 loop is CASSGPDGARSPLHF. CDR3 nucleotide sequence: TGTGCCAGTAGTGGACCGGACGGGGCCCGTTCCCCCCTCCACTTT.

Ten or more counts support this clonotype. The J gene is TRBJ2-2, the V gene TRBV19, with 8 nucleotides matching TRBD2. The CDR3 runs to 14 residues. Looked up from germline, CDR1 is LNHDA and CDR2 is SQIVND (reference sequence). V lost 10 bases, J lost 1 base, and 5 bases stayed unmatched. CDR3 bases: TGTGCCACCCGGGGGGGCAGGAACACCGGGGAGCTGTTTTTT. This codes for CATRGGRNTGELFF.

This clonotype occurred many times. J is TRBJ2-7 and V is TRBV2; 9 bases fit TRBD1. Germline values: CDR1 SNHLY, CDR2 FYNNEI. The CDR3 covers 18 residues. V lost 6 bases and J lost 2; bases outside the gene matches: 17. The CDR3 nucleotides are TGTGCCAGCAGCGAAAGACATCCCGGGACAGGGTTAGCCTACGAGCAGTACTTC. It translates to CASSERHPGTGLAYEQYF.

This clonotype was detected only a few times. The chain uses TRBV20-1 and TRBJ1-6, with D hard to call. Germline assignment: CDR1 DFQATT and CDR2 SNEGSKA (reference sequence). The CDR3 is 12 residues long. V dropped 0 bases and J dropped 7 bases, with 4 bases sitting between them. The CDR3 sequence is CSARDRNSPLHF. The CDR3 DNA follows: TGCAGTGCTAGAGATCGGAATTCACCCCTCCACTTT.

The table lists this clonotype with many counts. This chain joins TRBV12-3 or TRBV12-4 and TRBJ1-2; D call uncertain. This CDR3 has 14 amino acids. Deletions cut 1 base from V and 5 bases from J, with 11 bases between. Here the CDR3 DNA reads TGTGCCAGCAGTTTAGGGCAGCCGCGGTATGGCTACACCTTC. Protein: CASSLGQPRYGYTF.

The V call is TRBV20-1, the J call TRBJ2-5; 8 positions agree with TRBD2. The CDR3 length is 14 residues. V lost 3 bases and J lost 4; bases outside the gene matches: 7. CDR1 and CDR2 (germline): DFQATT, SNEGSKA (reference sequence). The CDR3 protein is CSASSGGRGETQYF. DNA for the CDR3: TGCAGTGCTAGTTCGGGGGGGAGGGGAGAGACCCAGTACTTC.

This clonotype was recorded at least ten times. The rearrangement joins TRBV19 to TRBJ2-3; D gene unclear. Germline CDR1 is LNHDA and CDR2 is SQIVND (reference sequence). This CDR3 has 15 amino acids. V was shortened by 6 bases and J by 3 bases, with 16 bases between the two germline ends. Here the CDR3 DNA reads TGTGCCAGTAGAGGTAGGAGTTGGGGTACAGATACGCAGTATTTT. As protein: CASRGRSWGTDTQYF.

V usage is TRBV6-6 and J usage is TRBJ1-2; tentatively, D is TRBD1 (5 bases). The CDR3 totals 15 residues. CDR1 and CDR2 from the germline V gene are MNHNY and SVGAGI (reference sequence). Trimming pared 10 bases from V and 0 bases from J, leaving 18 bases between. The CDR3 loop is CAIAPGTGANYGYTF. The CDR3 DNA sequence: TGTGCCATCGCGCCCGGGACGGGAGCTAACTATGGCTACACCTTC.

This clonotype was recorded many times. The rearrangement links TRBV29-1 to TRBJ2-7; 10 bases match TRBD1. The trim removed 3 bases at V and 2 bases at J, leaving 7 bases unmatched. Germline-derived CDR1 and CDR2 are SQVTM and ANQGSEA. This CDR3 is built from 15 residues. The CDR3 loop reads CSVEFRDRGTYEQYF. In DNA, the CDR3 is TGCAGCGTTGAGTTTCGGGACAGGGGCACCTACGAGCAGTACTTC.

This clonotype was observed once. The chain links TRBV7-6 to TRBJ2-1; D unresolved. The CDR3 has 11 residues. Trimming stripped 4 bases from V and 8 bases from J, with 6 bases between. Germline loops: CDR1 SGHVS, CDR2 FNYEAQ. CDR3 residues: CASSSLDEQFF. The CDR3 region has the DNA TGTGCCAGCAGCTCCTTAGATGAGCAGTTCTTC.

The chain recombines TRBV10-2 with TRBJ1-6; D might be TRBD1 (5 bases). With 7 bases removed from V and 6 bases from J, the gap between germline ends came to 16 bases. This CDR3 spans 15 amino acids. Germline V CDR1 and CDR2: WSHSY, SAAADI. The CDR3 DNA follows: TGCGCCAGCACACCGGCGGGACGGCTTAATTCACCCCTCCACTTT. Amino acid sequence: CASTPAGRLNSPLHF.

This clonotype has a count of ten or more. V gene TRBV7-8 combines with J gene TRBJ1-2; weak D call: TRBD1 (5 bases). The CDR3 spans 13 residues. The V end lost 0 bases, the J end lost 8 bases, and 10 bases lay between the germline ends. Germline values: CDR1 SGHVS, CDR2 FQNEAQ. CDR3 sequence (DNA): TGTGCCAGCAGCTTAGCAGGGGAGGTCGGCTACACCTTC. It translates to CASSLAGEVGYTF.

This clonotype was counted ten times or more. The CDR3 loop is CASSIRRDSAGKETQYF. CDR3 nucleotide sequence: TGTGCCAGTAGTATAAGGAGGGACTCAGCGGGGAAAGAGACCCAGTACTTC. The V call is TRBV19, the J call TRBJ2-5; 7 bases are shared with TRBD2. V was clipped by 2 bases and J by 3 bases; unmatched bases: 12. This CDR3 region has 17 residues. Germline CDR1 and CDR2: LNHDA and SQIVND (reference sequence).

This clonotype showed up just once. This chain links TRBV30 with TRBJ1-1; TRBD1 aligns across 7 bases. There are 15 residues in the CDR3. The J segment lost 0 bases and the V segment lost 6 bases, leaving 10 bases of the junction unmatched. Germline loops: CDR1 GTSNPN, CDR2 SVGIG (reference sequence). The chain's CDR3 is CACSGRGLVNTEAFF. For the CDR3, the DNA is TGTGCCTGTTCCGGGAGGGGGCTTGTGAACACTGAAGCTTTCTTT.